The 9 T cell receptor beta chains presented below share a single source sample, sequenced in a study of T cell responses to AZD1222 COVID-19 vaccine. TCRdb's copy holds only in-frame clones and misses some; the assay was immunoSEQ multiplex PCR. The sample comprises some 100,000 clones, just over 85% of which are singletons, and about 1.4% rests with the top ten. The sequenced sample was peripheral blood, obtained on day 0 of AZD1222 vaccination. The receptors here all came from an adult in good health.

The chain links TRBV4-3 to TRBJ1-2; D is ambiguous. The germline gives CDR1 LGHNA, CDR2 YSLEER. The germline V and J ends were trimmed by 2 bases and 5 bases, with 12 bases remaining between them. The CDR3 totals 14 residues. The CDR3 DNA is TGCGCCAGCAGCCAACCGGGTCTGACTTATGGCTACACCTTC. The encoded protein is CASSQPGLTYGYTF.

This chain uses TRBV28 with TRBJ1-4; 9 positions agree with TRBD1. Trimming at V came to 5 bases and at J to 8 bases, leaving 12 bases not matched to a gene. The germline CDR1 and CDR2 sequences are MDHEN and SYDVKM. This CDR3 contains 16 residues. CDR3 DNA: TGTGCCAGCAGTCTGACCCTGACAGGGGGTCACGAAAAACTGTTTTTT. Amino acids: CASSLTLTGGHEKLFF.

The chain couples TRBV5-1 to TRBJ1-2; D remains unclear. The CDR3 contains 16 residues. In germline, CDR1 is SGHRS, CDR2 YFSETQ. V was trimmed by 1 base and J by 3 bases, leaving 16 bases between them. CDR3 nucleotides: TGCGCCAGCAGCTTGAATGGTTTTGCAGCGGACTATGGCTACACCTTC. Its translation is CASSLNGFAADYGYTF.

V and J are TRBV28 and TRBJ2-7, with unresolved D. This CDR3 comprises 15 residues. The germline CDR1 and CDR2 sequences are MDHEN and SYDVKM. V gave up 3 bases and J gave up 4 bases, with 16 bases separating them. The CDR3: CASSFGNSPTYEQYF. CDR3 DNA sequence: TGTGCCAGCAGTTTTGGGAACTCTCCGACTTACGAGCAGTACTTC.

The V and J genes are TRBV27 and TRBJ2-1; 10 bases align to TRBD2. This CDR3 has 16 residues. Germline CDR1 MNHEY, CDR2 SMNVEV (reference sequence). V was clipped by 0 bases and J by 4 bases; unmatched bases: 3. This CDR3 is CASSLSGTSVYNEQFF. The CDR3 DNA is TGTGCCAGCAGTTTATCCGGGACTAGCGTTTACAATGAGCAGTTCTTC.

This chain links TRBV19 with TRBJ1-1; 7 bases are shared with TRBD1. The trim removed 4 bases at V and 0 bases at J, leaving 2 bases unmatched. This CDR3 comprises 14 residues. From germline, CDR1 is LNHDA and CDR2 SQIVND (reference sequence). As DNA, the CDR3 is TGTGCCAGTAGTACCGACAGGGTGAACACTGAAGCTTTCTTT. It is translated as CASSTDRVNTEAFF.

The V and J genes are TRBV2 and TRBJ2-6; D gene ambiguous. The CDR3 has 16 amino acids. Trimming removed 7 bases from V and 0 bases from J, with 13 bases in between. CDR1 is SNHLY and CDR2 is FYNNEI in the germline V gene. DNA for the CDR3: TGTGCCAGCAACCAAAGGAAGAGCTCTGGGGCCAACGTCCTGACTTTC. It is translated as CASNQRKSSGANVLTF.

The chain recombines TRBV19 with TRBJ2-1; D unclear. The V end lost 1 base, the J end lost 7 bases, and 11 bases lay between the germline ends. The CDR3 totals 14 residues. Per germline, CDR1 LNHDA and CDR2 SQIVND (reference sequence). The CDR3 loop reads CASSIVGERNEQFF. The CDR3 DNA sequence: TGTGCCAGTAGTATAGTTGGGGAAAGGAATGAGCAGTTCTTC.

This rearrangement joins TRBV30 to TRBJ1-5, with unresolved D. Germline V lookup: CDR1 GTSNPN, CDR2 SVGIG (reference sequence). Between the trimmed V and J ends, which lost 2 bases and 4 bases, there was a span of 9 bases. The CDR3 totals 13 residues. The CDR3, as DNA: TGTGCCTGGAGTAGTCAGAGGAATCAGCCCCAGCATTTT. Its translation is CAWSSQRNQPQHF.